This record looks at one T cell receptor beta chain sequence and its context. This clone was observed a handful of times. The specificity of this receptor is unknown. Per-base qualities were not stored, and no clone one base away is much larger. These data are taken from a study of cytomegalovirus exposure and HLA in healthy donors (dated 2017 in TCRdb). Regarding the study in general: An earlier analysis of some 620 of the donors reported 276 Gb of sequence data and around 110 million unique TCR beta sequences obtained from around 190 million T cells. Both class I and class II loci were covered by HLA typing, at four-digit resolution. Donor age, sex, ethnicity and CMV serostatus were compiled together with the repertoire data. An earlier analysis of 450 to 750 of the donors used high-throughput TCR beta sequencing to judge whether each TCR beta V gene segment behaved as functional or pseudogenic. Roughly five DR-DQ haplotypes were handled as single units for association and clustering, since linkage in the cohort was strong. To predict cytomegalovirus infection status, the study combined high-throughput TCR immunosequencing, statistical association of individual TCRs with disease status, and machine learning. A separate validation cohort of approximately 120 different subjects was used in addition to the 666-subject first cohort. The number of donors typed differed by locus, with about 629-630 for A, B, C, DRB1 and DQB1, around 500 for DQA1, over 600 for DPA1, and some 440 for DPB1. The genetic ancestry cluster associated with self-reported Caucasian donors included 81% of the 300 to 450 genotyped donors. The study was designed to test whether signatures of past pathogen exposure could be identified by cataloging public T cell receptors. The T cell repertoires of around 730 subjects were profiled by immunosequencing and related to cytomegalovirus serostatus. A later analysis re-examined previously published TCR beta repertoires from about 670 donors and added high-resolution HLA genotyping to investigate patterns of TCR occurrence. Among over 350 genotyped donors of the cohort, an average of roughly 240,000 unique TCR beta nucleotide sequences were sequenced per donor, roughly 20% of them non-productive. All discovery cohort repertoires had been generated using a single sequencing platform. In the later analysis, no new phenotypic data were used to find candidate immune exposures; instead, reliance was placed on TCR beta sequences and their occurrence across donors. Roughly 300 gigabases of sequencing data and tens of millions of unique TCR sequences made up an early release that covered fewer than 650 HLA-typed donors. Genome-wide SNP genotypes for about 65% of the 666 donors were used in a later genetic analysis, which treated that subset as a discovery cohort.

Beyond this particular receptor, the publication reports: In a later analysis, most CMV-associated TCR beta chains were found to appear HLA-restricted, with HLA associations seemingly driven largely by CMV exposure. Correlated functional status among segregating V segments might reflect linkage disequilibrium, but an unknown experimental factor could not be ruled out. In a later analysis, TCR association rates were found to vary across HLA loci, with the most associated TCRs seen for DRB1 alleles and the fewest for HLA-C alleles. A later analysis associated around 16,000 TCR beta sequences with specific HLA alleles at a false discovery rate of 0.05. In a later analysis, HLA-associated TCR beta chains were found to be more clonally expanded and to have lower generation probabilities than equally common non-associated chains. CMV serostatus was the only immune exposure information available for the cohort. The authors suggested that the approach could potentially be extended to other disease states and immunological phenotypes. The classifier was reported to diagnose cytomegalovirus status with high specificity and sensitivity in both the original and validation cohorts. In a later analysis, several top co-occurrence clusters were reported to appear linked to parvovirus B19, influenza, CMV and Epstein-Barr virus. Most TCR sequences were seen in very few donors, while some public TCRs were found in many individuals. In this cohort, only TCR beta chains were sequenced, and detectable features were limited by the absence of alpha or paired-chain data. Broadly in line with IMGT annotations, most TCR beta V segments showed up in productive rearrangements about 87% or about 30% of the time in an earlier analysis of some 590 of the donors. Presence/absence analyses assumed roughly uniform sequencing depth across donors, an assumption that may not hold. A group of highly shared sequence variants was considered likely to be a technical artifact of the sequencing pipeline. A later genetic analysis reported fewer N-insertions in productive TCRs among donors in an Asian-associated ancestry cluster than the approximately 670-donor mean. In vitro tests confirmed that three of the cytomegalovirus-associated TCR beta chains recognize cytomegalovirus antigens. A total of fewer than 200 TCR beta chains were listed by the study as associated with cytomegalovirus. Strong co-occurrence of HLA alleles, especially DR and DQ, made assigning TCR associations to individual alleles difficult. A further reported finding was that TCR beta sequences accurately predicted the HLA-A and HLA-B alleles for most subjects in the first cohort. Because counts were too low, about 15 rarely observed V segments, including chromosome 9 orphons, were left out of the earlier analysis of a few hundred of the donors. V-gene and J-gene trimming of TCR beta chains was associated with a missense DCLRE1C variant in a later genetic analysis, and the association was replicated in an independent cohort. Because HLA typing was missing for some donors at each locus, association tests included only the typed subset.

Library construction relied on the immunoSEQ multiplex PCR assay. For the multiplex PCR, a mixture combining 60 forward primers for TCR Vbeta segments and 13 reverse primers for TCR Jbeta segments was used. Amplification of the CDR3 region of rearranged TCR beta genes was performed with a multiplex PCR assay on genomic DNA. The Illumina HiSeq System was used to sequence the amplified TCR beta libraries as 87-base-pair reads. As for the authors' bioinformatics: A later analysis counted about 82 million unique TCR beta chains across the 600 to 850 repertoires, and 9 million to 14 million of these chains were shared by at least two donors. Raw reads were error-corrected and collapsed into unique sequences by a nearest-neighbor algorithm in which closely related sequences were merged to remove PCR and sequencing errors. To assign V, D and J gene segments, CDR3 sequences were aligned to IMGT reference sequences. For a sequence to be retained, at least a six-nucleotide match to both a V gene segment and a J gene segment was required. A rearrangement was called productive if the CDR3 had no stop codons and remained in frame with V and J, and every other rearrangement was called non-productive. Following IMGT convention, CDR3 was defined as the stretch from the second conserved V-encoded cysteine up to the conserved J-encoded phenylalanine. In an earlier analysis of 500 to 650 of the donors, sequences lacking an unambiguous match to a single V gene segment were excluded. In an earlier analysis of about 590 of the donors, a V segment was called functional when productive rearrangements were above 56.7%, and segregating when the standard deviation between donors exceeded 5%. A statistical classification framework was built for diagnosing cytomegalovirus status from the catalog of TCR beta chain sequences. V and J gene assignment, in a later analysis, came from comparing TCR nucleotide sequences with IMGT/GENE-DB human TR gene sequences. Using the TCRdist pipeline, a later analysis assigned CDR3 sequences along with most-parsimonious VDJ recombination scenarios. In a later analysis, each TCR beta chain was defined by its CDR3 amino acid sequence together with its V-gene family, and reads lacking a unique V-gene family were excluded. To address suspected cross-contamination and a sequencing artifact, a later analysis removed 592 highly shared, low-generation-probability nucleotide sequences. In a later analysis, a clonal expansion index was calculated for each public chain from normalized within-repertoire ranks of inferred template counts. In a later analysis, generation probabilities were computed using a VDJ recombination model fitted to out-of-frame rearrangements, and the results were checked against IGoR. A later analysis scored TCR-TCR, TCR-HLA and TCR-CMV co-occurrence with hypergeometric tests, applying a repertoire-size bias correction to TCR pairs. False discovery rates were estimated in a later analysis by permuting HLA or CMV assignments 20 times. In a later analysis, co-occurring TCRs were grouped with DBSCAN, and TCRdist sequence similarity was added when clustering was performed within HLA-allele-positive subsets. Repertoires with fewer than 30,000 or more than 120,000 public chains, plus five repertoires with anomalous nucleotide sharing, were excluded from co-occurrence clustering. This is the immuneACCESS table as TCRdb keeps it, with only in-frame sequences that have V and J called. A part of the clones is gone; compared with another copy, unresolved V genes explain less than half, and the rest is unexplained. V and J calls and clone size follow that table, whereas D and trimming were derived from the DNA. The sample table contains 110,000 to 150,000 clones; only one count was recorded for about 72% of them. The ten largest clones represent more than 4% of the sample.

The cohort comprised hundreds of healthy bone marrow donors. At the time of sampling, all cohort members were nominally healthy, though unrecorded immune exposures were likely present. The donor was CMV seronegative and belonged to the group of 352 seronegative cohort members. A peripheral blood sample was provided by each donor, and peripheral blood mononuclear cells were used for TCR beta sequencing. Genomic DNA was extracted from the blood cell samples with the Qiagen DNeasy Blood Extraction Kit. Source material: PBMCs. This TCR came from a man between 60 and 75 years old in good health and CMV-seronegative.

For the CDR3, the sequence is CASSPRTGKTGELFF. The DNA sequence reads TGTGCCAGCAGCCCCCGGACAGGGAAAACCGGGGAGCTGTTTTTT. The chain joins TRBV7-8 to TRBJ2-2; a stretch of 8 junction bases matches TRBD1. CDR1 and CDR2 were assigned from the germline V gene as SGHVS and FQNEAQ. The CDR3 covers 15 residues, taking in both the cysteine and the phenylalanine. Only the CDR3 DNA stays, 45 bases, in frame from base 1. V is trimmed back by 5 bases and J by 5 bases, and the junction contains 7 bases that no gene match accounts for.